This entry lists 32 T cell receptor beta chains sequenced from one sample in a study of radiation and T cells in renal cell carcinoma. Documented time point: blood 2 weeks post-SBRT. Stated treatment: 15 Gy SBRT to primary tumor, nephrectomy 4 weeks later. This table comes from immunoSEQ multiplex PCR, and its TCRdb copy is limited to in-frame clones, with some not included. Of 70,000 to 90,000 clones listed, approximately 86% are singletons. The sequencing used blood, collected from a patient whose treatment included radiotherapy and nephrectomy. These receptor sequences come from a woman in her forties or fifties with renal cell carcinoma.

The V and J genes are TRBV27 and TRBJ2-3, with 13 bases that match TRBD2. The CDR3 has 16 residues. CDR1 is MNHEY and CDR2 is SMNVEV in the germline V gene (reference sequence). J was trimmed by 5 bases and V by 11 bases; bases with no gene match: 13. The CDR3, as DNA: TGTGCCGCCGCCAGGACTAGCGGGAGTGAGGGAGATACGCAGTATTTT. Translated, it gives CAAARTSGSEGDTQYF.

The rearrangement joins TRBV5-5 to TRBJ2-7; the match to TRBD2 covers 7 bases. The length of the CDR3 is 13 residues. Germline values: CDR1 SGHKS, CDR2 YYEKEE (reference sequence). The V segment lost 4 bases and the J segment 5 bases; nucleotides outside the gene matches: 6. CDR3 coding DNA: TGTGCCAGCAGCCCAAGGGGAGGGGACGAGCAGTACTTC. This gives the protein CASSPRGGDEQYF.

The chain links TRBV19 to TRBJ1-5; 9 nucleotides agree with TRBD1. The CDR3 consists of 12 residues. With 10 bases clipped from V and 7 bases from J, the junction kept 5 bases outside the gene matches. In germline, CDR1 is LNHDA, CDR2 SQIVND (reference sequence). The CDR3 loop reads CATWDRVQPQHF. DNA for the CDR3: TGTGCCACCTGGGACAGGGTCCAGCCCCAGCATTTT.

The chain recombines TRBV11-2 with TRBJ2-3; 9 positions match TRBD1. The CDR3 is 14 amino acids. The junction had 6 bases not matched to a gene; V was cut back by 7 bases and J by 4 bases. Germline lookup yields CDR1 SGHAT and CDR2 FQNNGV. CDR3 bases: TGTGCCAGCATCAGGACAGGGGAACCAGATACGCAGTATTTT. Translation: CASIRTGEPDTQYF.

The chain links TRBV30 to TRBJ1-1; D gene unclear. The CDR3 runs 12 residues. Germline loops: CDR1 GTSNPN, CDR2 SVGIG (reference sequence). The germline V and J ends were trimmed by 0 bases and 4 bases, with 6 bases remaining between them. DNA for the CDR3: TGTGCCTGGAGTGTAGCAGGCACTGAAGCTTTCTTT. Translated, it gives CAWSVAGTEAFF.

V and J are TRBV6-1 and TRBJ1-4; D may be TRBD1 (6 bases). This CDR3 is 15 amino acids long. Trimming pared 7 bases from V and 7 bases from J, leaving 19 bases between. Per germline, CDR1 MNHNS and CDR2 SASEGT. DNA for the CDR3: TGTGCCAGCATTAGGGTCCAGGGGAGCGGTGAAAAACTGTTTTTT. Its protein is CASIRVQGSGEKLFF.

The rearrangement links TRBV6-6 to TRBJ1-6; 11 bases line up with TRBD1. CDR3 length equals 16 residues. V trimming: 4 bases; J trimming: 6 bases; junction bases outside the gene matches: 5. Germline V gene sequence: CDR1 MNHNY, CDR2 SVGAGI (reference sequence). The CDR3 sequence is CASSLGQGAINSPLHF. CDR3 nucleotide sequence: TGTGCCAGCAGTTTAGGACAGGGGGCAATTAATTCACCCCTCCACTTT.

The chain has TRBV5-4 and TRBJ2-6, with D possibly TRBD1 on 5 matching bases. Germline assignment: CDR1 SGHNT and CDR2 YYREEE (reference sequence). Trimming removed 6 bases at V and 0 bases at J, with 10 bases between. The CDR3 covers 15 residues. The chain's CDR3 is CASTLTASGANVLTF. In DNA, the CDR3 is TGTGCCAGCACCCTGACAGCCTCTGGGGCCAACGTCCTGACTTTC.

V is TRBV5-1 and J is TRBJ1-2; TRBD1 matches at 8 bases. Germline assignment: CDR1 SGHRS and CDR2 YFSETQ. Trimming at V came to 4 bases and at J to 4 bases, leaving 6 bases not matched to a gene. The CDR3 covers 14 residues. In DNA form, the CDR3 reads TGCGCCAGCAGCGCAGGGGGCGCCTCCTATGGCTACACCTTC. Protein sequence: CASSAGGASYGYTF.

This clone was seen only once. The chain combines TRBV5-5 with TRBJ1-4, with a possible D match to TRBD1 (5 bases). The CDR3 consists of 16 residues. With 1 base removed from V and 5 bases from J, the gap between germline ends came to 15 bases. Germline CDR1 is SGHKS and CDR2 is YYEKEE (reference sequence). DNA for the CDR3: TGTGCCAGCAGCTTGACGGTGGCAGGGCAAAATGAAAAACTGTTTTTT. Translation gives CASSLTVAGQNEKLFF.

The gene calls are TRBV5-1 and TRBJ2-6, with a tentative D call TRBD2 (6 bases). The CDR3 covers 16 residues. V shed 4 bases and J shed 2 bases, with 13 bases lying between them. The germline gives CDR1 SGHRS, CDR2 YFSETQ. Here the CDR3 DNA reads TGCGCCAGCAGCCGGCTGGGACTTACTGGGGCCAACGTCCTGACTTTC. Protein: CASSRLGLTGANVLTF.

This chain joins TRBV10-3 and TRBJ1-2; D unresolved. Trimming pared 0 bases from V and 0 bases from J, leaving 8 bases between. Germline CDR1 and CDR2: ENHRY and SYGVKD. CDR3 length: 15 amino acids. In DNA form, the CDR3 reads TGTGCCATCAGTGAGTCTACGGAGACTAACTATGGCTACACCTTC. Residues: CAISESTETNYGYTF.

DNA for the CDR3: TGCGCCAGCAGCCCCACGGGTTCTGGAAACACCATATATTTT. Residues: CASSPTGSGNTIYF. The rearrangement uses TRBV5-1 and TRBJ1-3; D gene unclear. V lost 4 bases and J 1 base, leaving 9 bases between the germline ends. CDR3 length equals 14 residues. Germline V lookup: CDR1 SGHRS, CDR2 YFSETQ.

The chain uses TRBV11-2 and TRBJ2-1, with no clear D. The germline gives CDR1 SGHAT, CDR2 FQNNGV. Trimming stripped 8 bases from V and 7 bases from J, with 9 bases between. This CDR3 comprises 11 residues. This CDR3 is CASQGYNEQFF. The CDR3, as DNA: TGTGCCAGCCAAGGCTATAATGAGCAGTTCTTC.

This chain connects TRBV15 to TRBJ2-3; TRBD1 is a possible D gene (6 bases). This CDR3 has 14 amino acids. Germline V CDR1 and CDR2: LNHNV, YYDKDF (reference sequence). Trimming took 4 bases from V and 0 from J, leaving 8 bases between them. Here the CDR3 DNA reads TGTGCCACCAGCATCGACAGGAGCACAGATACGCAGTATTTT. Amino acids: CATSIDRSTDTQYF. Full variable domain (remainder filled in from reference TRBV15 and TRBJ2-3): DAMVIQNPRYQVTQFGKPVTLSCSQTLNHNVMYWYQQKSSQAPKLLFHYYDKDFNNEADTPDNFQSRRPNTSFCFLDIRSPGLGDTAMYLCATSIDRSTDTQYFGPGTRLTVL.

The chain has TRBV19 and TRBJ1-1; the D gene is possibly TRBD1 (6 bases). V lost 5 bases to trimming and J lost 1 base, with 20 bases between them. CDR3 length: 17 residues. Germline values: CDR1 LNHDA, CDR2 SQIVND (reference sequence). The DNA for the CDR3 is TGTGCCAGTAGTCTCCTCCAGAAGGGGGTCGGGAACACTGAAGCTTTCTTT. Amino acids: CASSLLQKGVGNTEAFF.

This sequence joins TRBV29-1 and TRBJ2-3; D is unclear. V shed 7 bases and J shed 4 bases, with 18 bases lying between them. This CDR3 is built from 14 residues. Germline CDR1 and CDR2: SQVTM and ANQGSEA. Here the CDR3 reads CSARQRPVSDTQYF. The DNA of the CDR3 is TGCAGCGCTCGGCAGCGTCCGGTTTCAGATACGCAGTATTTT.

V usage is TRBV11-3 and J usage is TRBJ2-3, with D unresolved. This CDR3 spans 13 amino acids. CDR1 is SGHNT, CDR2 YENEEA, per germline. V dropped 1 base and J dropped 6 bases, with 8 bases sitting between them. CDR3 sequence: CASSLGGLDTQYF. The DNA for the CDR3 is TGTGCCAGCAGCTTAGGAGGTCTGGATACGCAGTATTTT.

The CDR3 loop is CASSTGPGGSGYTF. CDR3 in DNA: TGTGCCAGCAGTACGGGACCCGGGGGGAGCGGCTACACCTTC. The rearrangement joins TRBV5-4 to TRBJ1-2; D may be TRBD1 (5 bases). V lost 5 bases, J lost 8 bases, and 19 bases lay in between. This CDR3 spans 14 amino acids. Germline assignment: CDR1 SGHNT and CDR2 YYREEE (reference sequence).

The sample holds one count of this clone. The V gene is TRBV27, the J gene TRBJ1-4; D is unclear. CDR1 is MNHEY, CDR2 SMNVEV, per germline (reference sequence). This CDR3 region has 13 residues. V lost 7 bases and J 5 bases, leaving 11 bases between the germline ends. CDR3: CASKVGSNEKLFF. The CDR3 DNA follows: TGTGCCAGCAAGGTGGGGAGCAATGAAAAACTGTTTTTT.

The chain has TRBV7-3 and TRBJ2-1; TRBD2 matches 7 bases. Germline V gene data show CDR1 as SGHTA and CDR2 as FQGTGA. CDR3 length equals 16 residues. The J segment lost 2 bases and the V segment lost 0 bases, leaving 4 bases of the junction unmatched. CDR3 nucleotide sequence: TGTGCCAGCAGCTTAACAGGCGGGAGTGCCTACAATGAGCAGTTCTTC. This encodes CASSLTGGSAYNEQFF.

The V and J genes are TRBV5-1 and TRBJ2-7, with a possible D match to TRBD1 (6 bases). Trimming left V 2 bases short and J 4 bases short, with 10 bases between. This CDR3 spans 13 amino acids. Germline-derived CDR1 and CDR2 are SGHRS and YFSETQ. The CDR3 region has the DNA TGCGCCAGCAGCTTCACAGGGTTGTACGAGCAGTACTTC. This codes for CASSFTGLYEQYF. Variable domain in full (rest from reference TRBV5-1 and TRBJ2-7): KAGVTQTPRYLIKTRGQQVTLSCSPISGHRSVSWYQQTPGQGLQFLFEYFSETQRNKGNFPGRFSGRQFSNSRSEMNVSTLELGDSALYLCASSFTGLYEQYFGPGTRLTVT.

This sequence joins TRBV30 and TRBJ2-4; the D is unclear. This CDR3 has 16 amino acids. Germline CDR1 reads GTSNPN; CDR2 reads SVGIG (reference sequence). The germline V and J ends were trimmed by 0 bases and 8 bases, with 20 bases remaining between them. The CDR3 DNA sequence: TGTGCCTGGAGTGTACTATTTAAGGGCCCGACGGACATTCAGTACTTC. This encodes CAWSVLFKGPTDIQYF.

The V gene is TRBV7-6, the J gene TRBJ1-3; D remains unclear. Germline assignment: CDR1 SGHVS and CDR2 FNYEAQ. The CDR3 extends over 18 amino acids. Trimming removed 1 base at V and 0 bases at J, with 16 bases between. CDR3 protein: CASSLVQTAYNSGNTIYF. In nucleotides, the CDR3 is TGTGCCAGCAGCTTAGTGCAGACTGCCTATAACTCTGGAAACACCATATATTTT.

This clone showed up just once. This chain joins TRBV5-4 and TRBJ2-7, with TRBD1 as a possible D gene (6 bases). With 5 bases removed from V and 5 bases from J, the gap between germline ends came to 20 bases. Germline V gene data show CDR1 as SGHNT and CDR2 as YYREEE (reference sequence). The CDR3 is 15 amino acids. The chain's CDR3 is CASRPGQGTIHEQYF. The CDR3, as DNA: TGTGCCAGCAGACCTGGTCAGGGGACGATCCACGAGCAGTACTTC.

This clone has just one count. The J gene is TRBJ2-7, the V gene TRBV28; D perhaps matches TRBD1 (6 bases). Deletions cut 5 bases from V and 2 bases from J, with 13 bases between. This CDR3 region has 14 residues. Germline values: CDR1 MDHEN, CDR2 SYDVKM. CDR3 protein: CASSGGRQAYEQYF. The CDR3 nucleotides are TGTGCCAGCAGTGGGGGCAGGCAGGCCTACGAGCAGTACTTC.

This chain links TRBV7-3 with TRBJ2-6, with TRBD1 identical over 9 bases. CDR3 length: 19 residues. Trimming cost V 4 bases and J 2 bases; bases outside gene matches: 12. The germline V gene has CDR1 SGHTA and CDR2 FQGTGA. The chain's CDR3 is CASSSAPGQGGAGANVLTF. In nucleotides, the CDR3 is TGTGCCAGCAGCTCCGCCCCGGGACAGGGAGGTGCTGGGGCCAACGTCCTGACTTTC.

The chain carries TRBV6-5 and TRBJ2-7, with TRBD1 matching over 8 bases. The CDR3 extends over 15 amino acids. Per germline, CDR1 MNHEY and CDR2 SVGAGI. With 1 base clipped from V and 5 bases from J, the junction kept 7 bases outside the gene matches. In nucleotides, the CDR3 is TGTGCCAGCAGTTACTTATCGAGACAGGGGCACGAGCAGTACTTC. As protein: CASSYLSRQGHEQYF.

The V and J genes are TRBV11-2 and TRBJ2-3; 9 bases match TRBD2. The germline V gene encodes CDR1 SGHAT and CDR2 FQNNGV. The CDR3 length is 15 residues. The V segment lost 6 bases and the J segment 4 bases; nucleotides outside the gene matches: 8. CDR3 DNA sequence: TGTGCCAGCAGTTCCGGGACTAGCAGATCAGATACGCAGTATTTT. The encoded protein is CASSSGTSRSDTQYF.

The V and J genes are TRBV11-2 and TRBJ1-4; D remains unclear. CDR3 length: 15 amino acids. In germline, CDR1 is SGHAT, CDR2 FQNNGV. V was cut by 2 bases and J by 3 bases, with 10 bases left in between. The CDR3 DNA reads TGTGCCAGCAGCTTAACCCCACAGCCTAATGAAAAACTGTTTTTT. Translated: CASSLTPQPNEKLFF.

This sequence joins TRBV2 and TRBJ2-3; D may match TRBD1 or TRBD2 (5 bases each). There are 15 residues in the CDR3. The germline gives CDR1 SNHLY, CDR2 FYNNEI. V was shortened by 7 bases and J by 0 bases, with 14 bases between the two germline ends. Written as DNA, the CDR3 is TGTGCCAGCAATCTGGGGGTGCAGAGCACAGATACGCAGTATTTT. As protein: CASNLGVQSTDTQYF.

The chain recombines TRBV5-1 with TRBJ2-7, with 8 bases identical to TRBD1. Trimming took 1 base from V and 1 from J; bases not matched to a gene: 1. Per the germline V gene, CDR1 is SGHRS and CDR2 is YFSETQ. The CDR3 has 14 amino acids. CDR3 nucleotides: TGCGCCAGCAGCTTGCAGGGGGCTTCCTACGAGCAGTACTTC. Its translation is CASSLQGASYEQYF. Using reference TRBV5-1 and TRBJ2-7 for the parts outside the CDR3, the full variable domain is KAGVTQTPRYLIKTRGQQVTLSCSPISGHRSVSWYQQTPGQGLQFLFEYFSETQRNKGNFPGRFSGRQFSNSRSEMNVSTLELGDSALYLCASSLQGASYEQYFGPGTRLTVT.